This T cell receptor (beta chain) stems from a study of blood T cell repertoires in COVID-19. Study in general: Material from acute and convalescent COVID-19 was sourced from the United States, Italy and Spain.

This CDR3 spans 14 amino acids. Trimming took 5 bases from V and 3 from J, leaving 13 bases between them. CDR1 SNHLY and CDR2 FYNNEI come from the germline V gene. Per the original methods: Amplification of reference gene primers provided the estimated nucleated cell counts. The assay was immunoSEQ multiplex PCR, and TCRdb's table has in-frame clones only and misses some. V and J calls plus clone size are reproduced from that table; the DNA served to infer D and trimming. The profile shows about 190,000 clones, about 81% of them singletons. This clone was observed a handful of times. The clonotype originates from a woman of 80 years or more with COVID-19, enrolled during active disease. V and J are TRBV2 and TRBJ1-1; D is unclear. Source material: peripheral blood. CDR3 nucleotides: TGTGCCAGCAGTTGGCAGGTGACGGACACTGAAGCTTTCTTT. Translation gives CASSWQVTDTEAFF.